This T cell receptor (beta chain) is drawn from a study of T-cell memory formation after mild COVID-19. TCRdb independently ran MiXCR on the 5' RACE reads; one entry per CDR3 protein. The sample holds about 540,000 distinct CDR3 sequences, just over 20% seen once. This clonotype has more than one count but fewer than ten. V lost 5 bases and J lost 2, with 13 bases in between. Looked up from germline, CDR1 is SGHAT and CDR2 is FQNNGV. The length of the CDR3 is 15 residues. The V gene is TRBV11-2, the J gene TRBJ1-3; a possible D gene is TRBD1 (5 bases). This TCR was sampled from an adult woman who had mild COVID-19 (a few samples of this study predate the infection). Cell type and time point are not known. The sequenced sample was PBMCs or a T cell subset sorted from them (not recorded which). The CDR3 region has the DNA TGTGCCAGCAGCCCGGACATCGGACCTGGAAACACCATATATTTT. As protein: CASSPDIGPGNTIYF.